This T cell receptor beta chain was identified in a study of a mutant IDH1 vaccine in newly diagnosed glioma. In the study overall: Vaccination started 4-6 weeks after radiotherapy alone, or with temozolomide cycles. Of treated patients, around 60% were men and roughly 40% women, averaging about 40 years.

Time point described: week 47, end of study. Alongside topical imiquimod, each dose of vaccine comprised 300 ug of mutant IDH1 20-mer peptide. The CDR3 runs to 15 residues. CDR1 is LNHDA and CDR2 is SQIVND in the germline V gene (reference sequence). The V gene lost 6 bases and the J gene lost 5 bases, with 17 bases spanning the gap. Whole-study findings and limits: Immune responses arising from the vaccine appeared in more than 80% of patients.

Details on this clone: Its antigen is not known.

Measured with immunoSEQ multiplex PCR; TCRdb has only the in-frame clones, and not every one. The sample carries tens of thousands of clones, about 65% recorded once. This chain connects TRBV19 to TRBJ1-5, with a possible D match to TRBD1 (6 bases). The TCR was taken from a man aged 35 to 55 with glioma. Some clones in this sample may be carry-over from other donors' samples. This specimen consisted of peripheral blood mononuclear cells (PBMCs), obtained from a glioma patient whose treatment included an IDH1 peptide vaccine. The CDR3 sequence: CASSLLWDTYQPQHF. CDR3 in DNA: TGTGCCAGTAGCCTCTTGTGGGACACCTATCAGCCCCAGCATTTT.